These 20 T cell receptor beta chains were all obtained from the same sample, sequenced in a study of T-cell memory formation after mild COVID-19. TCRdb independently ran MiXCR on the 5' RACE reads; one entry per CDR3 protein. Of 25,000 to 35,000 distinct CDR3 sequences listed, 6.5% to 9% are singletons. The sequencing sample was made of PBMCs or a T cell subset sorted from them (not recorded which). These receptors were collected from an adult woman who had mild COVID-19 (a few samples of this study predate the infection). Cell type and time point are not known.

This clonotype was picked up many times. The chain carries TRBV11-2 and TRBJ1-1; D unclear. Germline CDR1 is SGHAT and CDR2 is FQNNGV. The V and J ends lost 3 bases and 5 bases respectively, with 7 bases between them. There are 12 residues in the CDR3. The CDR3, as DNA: TGTGCCAGCAGCTTCCCAAGTACTGAAGCTTTCTTT. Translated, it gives CASSFPSTEAFF.

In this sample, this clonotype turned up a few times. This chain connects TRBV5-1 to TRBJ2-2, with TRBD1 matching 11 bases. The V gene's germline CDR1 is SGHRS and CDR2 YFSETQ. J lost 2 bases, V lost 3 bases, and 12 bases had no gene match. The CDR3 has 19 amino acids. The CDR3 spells CASSWDYRTGGSNTGELFF. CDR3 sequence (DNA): TGCGCCAGCAGCTGGGACTATAGGACAGGGGGCTCAAACACCGGGGAGCTGTTTTTT. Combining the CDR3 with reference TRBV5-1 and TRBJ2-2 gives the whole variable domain KAGVTQTPRYLIKTRGQQVTLSCSPISGHRSVSWYQQTPGQGLQFLFEYFSETQRNKGNFPGRFSGRQFSNSRSEMNVSTLELGDSALYLCASSWDYRTGGSNTGELFFGEGSRLTVL.

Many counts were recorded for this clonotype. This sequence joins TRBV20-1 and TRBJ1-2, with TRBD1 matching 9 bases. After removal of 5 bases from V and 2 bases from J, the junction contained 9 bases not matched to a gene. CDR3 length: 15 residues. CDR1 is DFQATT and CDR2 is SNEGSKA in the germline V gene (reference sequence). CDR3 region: CSAQRIGTGNYGYTF. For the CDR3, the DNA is TGCAGTGCTCAAAGAATTGGGACAGGGAACTATGGCTACACCTTC.

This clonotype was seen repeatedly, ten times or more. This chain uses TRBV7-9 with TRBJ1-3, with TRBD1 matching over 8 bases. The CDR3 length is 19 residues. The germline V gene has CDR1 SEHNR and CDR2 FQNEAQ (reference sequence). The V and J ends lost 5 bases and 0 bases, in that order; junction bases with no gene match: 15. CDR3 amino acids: CASSPTSRTGRNSGNTIYF. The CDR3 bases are TGTGCCAGCAGCCCAACCTCCCGGACAGGGCGGAACTCTGGAAACACCATATATTTT.

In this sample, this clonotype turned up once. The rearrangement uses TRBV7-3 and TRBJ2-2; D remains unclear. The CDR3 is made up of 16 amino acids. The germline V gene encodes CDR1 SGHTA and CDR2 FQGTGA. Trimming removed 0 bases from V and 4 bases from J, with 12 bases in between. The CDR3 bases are TGTGCCAGCAGCTTAACGGCCGGAGTGAGCACCGGGGAGCTGTTTTTT. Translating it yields CASSLTAGVSTGELFF.

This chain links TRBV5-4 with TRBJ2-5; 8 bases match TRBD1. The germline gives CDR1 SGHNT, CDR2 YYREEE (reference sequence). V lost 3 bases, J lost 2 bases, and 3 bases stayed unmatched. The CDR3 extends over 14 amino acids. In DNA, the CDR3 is TGTGCCAGCAGCTCCGGACAGGGACAAGAGACCCAGTACTTC. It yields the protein CASSSGQGQETQYF.

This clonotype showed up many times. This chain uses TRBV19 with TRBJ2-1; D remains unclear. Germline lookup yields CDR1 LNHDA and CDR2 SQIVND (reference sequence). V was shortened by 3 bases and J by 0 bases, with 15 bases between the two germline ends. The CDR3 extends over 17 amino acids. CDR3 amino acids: CASSMSVASHSYNEQFF. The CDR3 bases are TGTGCCAGTAGTATGAGTGTGGCGTCCCACTCCTACAATGAGCAGTTCTTC.

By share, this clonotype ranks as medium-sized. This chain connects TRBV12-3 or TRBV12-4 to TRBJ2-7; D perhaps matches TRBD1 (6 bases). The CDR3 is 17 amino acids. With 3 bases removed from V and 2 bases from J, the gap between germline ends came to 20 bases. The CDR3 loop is CASSFRQAASRAYEQYF. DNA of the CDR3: TGTGCCAGCAGTTTTAGACAGGCCGCATCGAGAGCCTACGAGCAGTACTTC.

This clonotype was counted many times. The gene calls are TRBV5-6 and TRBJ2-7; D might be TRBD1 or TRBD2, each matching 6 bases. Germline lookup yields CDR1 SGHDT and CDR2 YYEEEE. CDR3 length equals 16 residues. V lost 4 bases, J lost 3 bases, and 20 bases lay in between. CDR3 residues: CASSPPGGLLSYEQYF. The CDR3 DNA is TGTGCCAGCAGCCCCCCTGGGGGGCTACTCAGCTACGAGCAGTACTTC.

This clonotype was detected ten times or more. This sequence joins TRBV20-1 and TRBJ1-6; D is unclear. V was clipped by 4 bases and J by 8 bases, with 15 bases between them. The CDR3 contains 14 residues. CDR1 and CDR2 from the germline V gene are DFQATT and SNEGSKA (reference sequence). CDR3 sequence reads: CSATPGRADSPLHF. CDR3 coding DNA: TGCAGTGCTACCCCAGGACGGGCAGATTCACCCCTCCACTTT.

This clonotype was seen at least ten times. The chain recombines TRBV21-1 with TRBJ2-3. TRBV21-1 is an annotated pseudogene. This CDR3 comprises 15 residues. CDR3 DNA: TGTGCCAGCAGCAAAGCATCCGGAAGCACAGATACGCAGTATTTT. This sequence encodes CASSKASGSTDTQYF.

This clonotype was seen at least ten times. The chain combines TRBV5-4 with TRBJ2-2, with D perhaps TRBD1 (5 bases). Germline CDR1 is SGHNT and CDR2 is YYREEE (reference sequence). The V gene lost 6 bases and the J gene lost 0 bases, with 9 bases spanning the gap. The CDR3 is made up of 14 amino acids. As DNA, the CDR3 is TGTGCCAGCATAGACAGAACGAACACCGGGGAGCTGTTTTTT. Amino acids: CASIDRTNTGELFF.

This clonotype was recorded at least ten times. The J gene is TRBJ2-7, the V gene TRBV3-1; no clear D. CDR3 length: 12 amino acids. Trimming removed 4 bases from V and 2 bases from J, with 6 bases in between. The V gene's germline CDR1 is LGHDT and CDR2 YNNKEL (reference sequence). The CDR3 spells CASSRPPYEQYF. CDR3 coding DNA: TGTGCCAGCAGCCGGCCCCCCTACGAGCAGTACTTC.

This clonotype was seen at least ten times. Written as DNA, the CDR3 is TGTGCCACCGCGGGGAGGGCGGGCACAACTAATGAAAAACTGTTTTTT. It is translated as CATAGRAGTTNEKLFF. The chain joins TRBV19 to TRBJ1-4; D is undetermined. CDR1 is LNHDA and CDR2 is SQIVND in the germline V gene (reference sequence). The CDR3 covers 16 residues. V lost 10 bases and J lost 0, with 18 bases in between.

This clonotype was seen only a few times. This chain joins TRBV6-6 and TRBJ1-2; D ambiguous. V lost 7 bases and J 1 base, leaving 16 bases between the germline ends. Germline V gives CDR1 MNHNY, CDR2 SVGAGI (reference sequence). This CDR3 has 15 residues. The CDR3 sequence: CASTPGQAHNYGYTF. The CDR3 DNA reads TGTGCCAGCACCCCCGGGCAGGCCCATAACTATGGCTACACCTTC.

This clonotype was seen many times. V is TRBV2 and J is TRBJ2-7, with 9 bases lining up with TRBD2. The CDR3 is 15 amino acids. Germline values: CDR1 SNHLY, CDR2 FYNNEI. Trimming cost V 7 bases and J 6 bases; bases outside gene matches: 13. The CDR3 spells CASTLQVAGVSEQYF. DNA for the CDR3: TGTGCCAGCACCCTTCAGGTAGCGGGAGTTTCCGAGCAGTACTTC.

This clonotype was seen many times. The chain's CDR3 is CASSSSLMNTEAFF. In DNA form, the CDR3 reads TGCGCCAGCAGCTCCTCCCTAATGAACACTGAAGCTTTCTTT. The chain employs TRBV5-1 and TRBJ1-1; D is ambiguous. V dropped 3 bases and J dropped 0 bases, with 9 bases sitting between them. There are 14 residues in the CDR3. Germline assignment: CDR1 SGHRS and CDR2 YFSETQ.

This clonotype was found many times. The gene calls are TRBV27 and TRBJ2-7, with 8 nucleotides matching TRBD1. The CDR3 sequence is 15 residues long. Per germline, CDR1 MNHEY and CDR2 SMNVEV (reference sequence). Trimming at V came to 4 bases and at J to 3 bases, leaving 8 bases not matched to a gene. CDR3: CASSYTIRGLYEQYF. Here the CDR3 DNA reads TGTGCCAGCAGTTACACTATCAGGGGGCTCTACGAGCAGTACTTC.

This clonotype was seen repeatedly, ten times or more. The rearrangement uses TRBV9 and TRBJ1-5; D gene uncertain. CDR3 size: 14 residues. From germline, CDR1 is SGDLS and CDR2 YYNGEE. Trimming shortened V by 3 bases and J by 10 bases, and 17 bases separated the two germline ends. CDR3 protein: CASSGGGLLNPQHF. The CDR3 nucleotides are TGTGCCAGCAGCGGGGGAGGGCTCTTAAATCCCCAGCATTTT.

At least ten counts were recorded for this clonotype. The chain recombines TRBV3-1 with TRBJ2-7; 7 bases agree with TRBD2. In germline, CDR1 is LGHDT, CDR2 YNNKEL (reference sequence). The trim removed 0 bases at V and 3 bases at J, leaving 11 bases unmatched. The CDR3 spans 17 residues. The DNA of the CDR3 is TGTGCCAGCAGCCAAGATGGTTTTGGCGGGAGAGGCTACGAGCAGTACTTC. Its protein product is CASSQDGFGGRGYEQYF.